A selection of T cell receptor beta chains follows, all from one sample in a study of cytomegalovirus exposure and HLA in healthy donors. Repertoires were generated with immunoSEQ multiplex PCR, while TCRdb's copy carries only in-frame clones and drops some. The sample includes 110,000 to 150,000 clones, roughly 80% of them seen just once. Material: PBMCs. The receptors come from a man between 40 and 49 years old in good health and CMV-seropositive. The CDR3 runs from the conserved cysteine through the conserved F or W. D genes are given only for firm matches. Part of the rows lack a size; the others show once, few, many or a class for expanded clones.

clone size: NA
D gene: TRBD2
CDR3 length: 16
J gene: TRBJ2-3
V gene: TRBV6-4
CDR3 protein: CASSDSGGRISDTQYF
CDR3 DNA: TGTGCCAGCAGTGACTCGGGCGGGAGAATCTCAGATACGCAGTATTTT

clone size: NA
D gene: NA
CDR3 length: 15
J gene: TRBJ2-5
V gene: TRBV7-9
CDR3 protein: CASSLARTLGETQYF
CDR3 DNA: TGTGCCAGCAGCTTAGCGAGGACACTGGGGGAGACCCAGTACTTC

clone size: NA
D gene: TRBD2
CDR3 length: 13
J gene: TRBJ2-1
V gene: TRBV29-1
CDR3 protein: CSVGRGSTNEQFF
CDR3 DNA: TGCAGCGTTGGGCGCGGGAGTACAAATGAGCAGTTCTTC

clone size: few
D gene: NA
CDR3 length: 15
J gene: TRBJ1-2
V gene: TRBV4-3
CDR3 protein: CASSQVAGDGYGYTF
CDR3 DNA: TGCGCCAGCAGCCAGGTGGCGGGGGACGGCTATGGCTACACCTTC

clone size: NA
D gene: TRBD2
CDR3 length: 18
J gene: TRBJ2-3
V gene: TRBV7-3
CDR3 protein: CASSLGLAGGTSTDTQYF
CDR3 DNA: TGTGCCAGCAGCTTAGGGCTAGCGGGGGGAACGAGCACAGATACGCAGTATTTT

clone size: NA
D gene: NA
CDR3 length: 14
J gene: TRBJ1-5
V gene: TRBV4-1
CDR3 protein: CASSLGGSNQPQHF
CDR3 DNA: TGCGCCAGCAGCCTAGGGGGAAGCAATCAGCCCCAGCATTTT

clone size: once
D gene: NA
CDR3 length: 11
J gene: TRBJ2-7
V gene: TRBV5-1
CDR3 protein: CASKGDTEQYF
CDR3 DNA: TGCGCCAGCAAGGGAGACACCGAGCAGTACTTC

clone size: few
D gene: TRBD1
CDR3 length: 19
J gene: TRBJ1-1
V gene: TRBV29-1
CDR3 protein: CSVEVWGGTGGLMNTEAFF
CDR3 DNA: TGCAGCGTTGAGGTCTGGGGGGGGACAGGGGGCTTGATGAACACTGAAGCTTTCTTT

clone size: once
D gene: TRBD1
CDR3 length: 15
J gene: TRBJ1-2
V gene: TRBV5-8
CDR3 protein: CASSRRDRSNYGYTF
CDR3 DNA: TGTGCCAGCAGTCGAAGGGACAGATCTAACTATGGCTACACCTTC

clone size: NA
D gene: TRBD2
CDR3 length: 15
J gene: TRBJ2-2
V gene: TRBV10-3
CDR3 protein: CAINEKLAVTGELFF
CDR3 DNA: TGTGCCATCAACGAAAAACTAGCGGTAACCGGGGAGCTGTTTTTT

clone size: NA
D gene: NA
CDR3 length: 11
J gene: TRBJ2-7
V gene: TRBV5-1
CDR3 protein: CASRLFYEQYF
CDR3 DNA: TGCGCCAGCCGACTATTCTACGAGCAGTACTTC

clone size: NA
D gene: TRBD1
CDR3 length: 15
J gene: TRBJ1-1
V gene: TRBV13
CDR3 protein: CASSLGGQGATEAFF
CDR3 DNA: TGTGCCAGCAGTTTAGGAGGACAGGGGGCCACTGAAGCTTTCTTT

clone size: NA
D gene: NA
CDR3 length: 15
J gene: TRBJ1-5
V gene: TRBV6-5
CDR3 protein: CASSYRSTGIQPQHF
CDR3 DNA: TGTGCCAGCAGTTACCGATCTACAGGGATTCAGCCCCAGCATTTT

clone size: NA
D gene: TRBD1
CDR3 length: 15
J gene: TRBJ2-5
V gene: TRBV4-1
CDR3 protein: CASSPGQGPEETQYF
CDR3 DNA: TGCGCCAGCAGTCCGGGACAGGGCCCCGAGGAGACCCAGTACTTC

clone size: NA
D gene: TRBD1
CDR3 length: 16
J gene: TRBJ2-7
V gene: TRBV29-1
CDR3 protein: CSAKNGQGPKPYEQYF
CDR3 DNA: TGCAGCGCCAAAAACGGACAGGGGCCGAAACCCTACGAGCAGTACTTC